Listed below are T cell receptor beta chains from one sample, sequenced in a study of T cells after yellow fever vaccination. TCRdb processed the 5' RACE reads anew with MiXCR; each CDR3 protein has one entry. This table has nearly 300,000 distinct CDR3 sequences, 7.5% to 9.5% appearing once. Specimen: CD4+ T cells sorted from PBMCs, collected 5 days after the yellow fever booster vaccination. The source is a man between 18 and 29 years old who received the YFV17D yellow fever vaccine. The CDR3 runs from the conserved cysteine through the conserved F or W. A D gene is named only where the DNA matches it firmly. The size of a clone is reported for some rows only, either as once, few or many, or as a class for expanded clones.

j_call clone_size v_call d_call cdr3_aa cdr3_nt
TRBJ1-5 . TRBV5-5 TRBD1 CASSDRDRAFNQPQHF TGTGCCAGCAGCGACCGGGACAGGGCCTTCAATCAGCCCCAGCATTTT
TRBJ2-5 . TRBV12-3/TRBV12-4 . CASSKLYQETQYF TGTGCCAGCAGTAAATTGTACCAAGAGACCCAGTACTTC
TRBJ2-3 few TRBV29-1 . CSVTNRVWRRQDTQYF TGCAGCGTAACCAACAGGGTCTGGCGTCGTCAAGATACGCAGTATTTT
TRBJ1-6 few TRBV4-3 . CASSQDVGEGSPLHF TGCGCCAGCAGCCAAGATGTAGGGGAGGGTTCACCCCTCCACTTT
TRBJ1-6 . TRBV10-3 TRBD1 CAIRGQEGNSPLHF TGTGCCATCAGGGGACAGGAGGGGAATTCACCCCTCCACTTT
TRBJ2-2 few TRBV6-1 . CASSIYGELFF TGTGCCAGCAGTATCTACGGGGAGCTGTTTTTT
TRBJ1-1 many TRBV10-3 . CAISDWTVNTEAFF TGTGCCATCAGTGATTGGACAGTGAACACTGAAGCTTTCTTT
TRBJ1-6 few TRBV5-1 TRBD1 CASSLGAGTGGSPLHF TGCGCCAGCAGCTTGGGGGCCGGGACAGGCGGTTCACCCCTCCACTTT
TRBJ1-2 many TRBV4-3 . CASSQDSWANYGYTF TGCGCCAGCAGCCAAGATTCGTGGGCTAACTATGGCTACACCTTC
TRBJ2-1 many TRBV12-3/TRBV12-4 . CASSLGRSSYNEQFF TGTGCCAGCAGTTTAGGAAGGAGCTCCTACAATGAGCAGTTCTTC
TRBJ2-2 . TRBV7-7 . CASSRGASNTGELFF TGTGCTAGCAGCCGGGGGGCCTCGAACACCGGGGAGCTGTTTTTT
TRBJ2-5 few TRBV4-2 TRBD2 CASSQDWRLAGGQETQYF TGTGCCAGCAGCCAAGATTGGCGACTAGCGGGGGGACAAGAGACCCAGTACTTC
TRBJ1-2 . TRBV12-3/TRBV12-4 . CASSLSGIGYGYTF TGTGCCAGCAGTTTATCAGGGATCGGCTATGGCTACACCTTC
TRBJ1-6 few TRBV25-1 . CASSENGYGLHF TGTGCCAGCAGTGAAAACGGGTATGGCCTCCACTTT
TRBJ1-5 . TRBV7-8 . CASSLAQGYSNQPQHF TGTGCCAGCAGCTTAGCGCAGGGTTATAGCAATCAGCCCCAGCATTTT
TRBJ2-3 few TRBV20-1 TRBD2 CSASGLAGGSTDTQYF TGCAGTGCTAGCGGGCTAGCGGGGGGTAGCACAGATACGCAGTATTTT
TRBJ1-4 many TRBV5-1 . CASSLDGNEKLFF TGCGCCAGCAGCTTGGACGGTAATGAAAAACTGTTTTTT
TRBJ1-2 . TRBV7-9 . CALGPPSGYTF TGTGCCTTGGGTCCGCCCTCTGGCTACACCTTC
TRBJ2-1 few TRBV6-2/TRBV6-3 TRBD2 CASSSGRVSEQFF TGTGCCAGCAGTTCCGGGAGGGTGAGTGAGCAGTTCTTC
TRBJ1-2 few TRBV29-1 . CSVSVGYGYTF TGCAGCGTTTCAGTGGGCTATGGCTACACCTTC
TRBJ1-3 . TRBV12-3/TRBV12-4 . CASSPQGTGNTIYF TGTGCCAGCAGTCCTCAAGGGACAGGAAACACCATATATTTT
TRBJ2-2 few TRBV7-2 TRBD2 CASRLSGGNTGELFF TGTGCCAGCAGGCTTAGCGGGGGGAACACCGGGGAGCTGTTTTTT
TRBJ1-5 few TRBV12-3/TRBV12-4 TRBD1 CASSRGRGGQPQHF TGTGCCAGCAGTCGCGGCAGGGGGGGTCAGCCCCAGCATTTT
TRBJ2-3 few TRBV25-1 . CASSDGIWAGADTQYF TGTGCCAGCAGTGATGGGATCTGGGCAGGGGCGGATACGCAGTATTTT
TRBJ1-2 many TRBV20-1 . CSARDNNGGYTF TGCAGTGCTAGAGACAACAACGGAGGCTACACCTTC
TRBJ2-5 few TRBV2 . CASSEARAGDETQYF TGTGCCAGCAGTGAAGCGCGGGCAGGGGATGAGACCCAGTACTTC
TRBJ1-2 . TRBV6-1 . CASSEPVTGYTF TGTGCCAGCAGTGAACCAGTTACAGGCTACACCTTC
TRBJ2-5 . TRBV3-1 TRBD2 CASSLPLAGEETQYF TGTGCCAGCAGCCTACCTTTGGCGGGGGAAGAGACCCAGTACTTC
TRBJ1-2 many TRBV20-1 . CSAREQARYGYTF TGCAGTGCTAGAGAACAGGCGCGCTATGGCTACACCTTC
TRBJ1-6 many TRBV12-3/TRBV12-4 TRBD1 CATRGTGYSPLHF TGTGCCACCCGAGGGACAGGGTATTCACCCCTCCACTTT
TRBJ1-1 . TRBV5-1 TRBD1 CASRGQRLNTEAFF TGCGCCAGCAGGGGACAGAGATTGAACACTGAAGCTTTCTTT
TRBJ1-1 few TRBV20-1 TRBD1 CSAPQTGGSEAFF TGCAGTGCTCCCCAGACAGGGGGTTCTGAAGCTTTCTTT
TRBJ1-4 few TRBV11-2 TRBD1 CASSPGGAVNEKLFF TGTGCCAGCAGCCCAGGGGGGGCCGTAAATGAAAAACTGTTTTTT
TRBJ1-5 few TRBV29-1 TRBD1 CSVETGPDQPQHF TGCAGCGTCGAGACAGGGCCCGATCAGCCCCAGCATTTT